This is a list of T cell receptor beta chains from one sample in a study of cytomegalovirus exposure and HLA in healthy donors. Data came from immunoSEQ multiplex PCR; TCRdb stores just in-frame clones and leaves some out. This sample's table has over 100,000 clones. Sequencing was done on a sample of PBMCs. The receptors come from a man in his forties in good health and CMV-seropositive. CDR3s include the opening cysteine and the closing phenylalanine or tryptophan. Each record gives: D gene, J gene, clone size, V gene, CDR3 protein, CDR3 DNA. A D gene is named only where the DNA matches it firmly. Clone size is given for some rows only: seen once, a few or many times, or a class if the clone is expanded.

>NA|TRBJ2-7|NA|TRBV19
CASSQTRYEQYF
TGTGCCAGTAGCCAAACACGCTACGAGCAGTACTTC
>NA|TRBJ2-2|NA|TRBV27
CASRVGRNTGELFF
TGTGCCAGCAGGGTAGGGAGGAACACCGGGGAGCTGTTTTTT
>NA|TRBJ2-6|NA|TRBV4-3
CASSHSGYGANVLTF
TGCGCCAGCAGTCATTCAGGGTACGGGGCCAACGTCCTGACTTTC
>NA|TRBJ2-7|NA|TRBV20-1
CSAARAGEQYF
TGCAGTGCTGCCCGGGCGGGCGAGCAGTACTTC
>NA|TRBJ1-5|NA|TRBV19
CASSIQGGIGQPQHF
TGTGCCAGTAGTATCCAGGGCGGTATCGGCCAGCCCCAGCATTTT
>TRBD1|TRBJ2-1|NA|TRBV11-3
CASSYEGAAYNEQFF
TGTGCCAGCAGTTATGAGGGGGCTGCCTACAATGAGCAGTTCTTC
>TRBD2|TRBJ2-1|NA|TRBV5-6
CASSRGDYYNEQFF
TGTGCCAGCAGCCGAGGGGACTATTACAATGAGCAGTTCTTC
>NA|TRBJ1-2|NA|TRBV28
CASSTDRFYGYTF
TGTGCCAGCAGCACGGACAGATTCTATGGCTACACCTTC
>NA|TRBJ2-2|NA|TRBV12-5
CASGSGTGELFF
TGTGCTAGTGGTTCGGGCACCGGGGAGCTGTTTTTT
>TRBD1|TRBJ2-3|NA|TRBV11-2
CASSLMTGLNTDTQYF
TGTGCCAGCAGCCTAATGACAGGGCTTAACACAGATACGCAGTATTTT
>NA|TRBJ2-5|NA|TRBV19
CASSRQAAAAQYF
TGTGCCAGTAGTAGACAGGCTGCGGCGGCCCAGTACTTC
>TRBD2|TRBJ2-2|NA|TRBV14
CASSQWPSGRELFF
TGTGCCAGCAGCCAATGGCCTAGCGGGAGAGAGCTGTTTTTT
>NA|TRBJ2-3|NA|TRBV2
CASNQGRTDTQYF
TGTGCCAGCAATCAGGGTCGAACAGATACGCAGTATTTT
>NA|TRBJ2-7|medium-sized|TRBV9
CASSVESSGVEQYF
TGTGCCAGCAGCGTAGAGTCCTCAGGCGTCGAGCAGTACTTC
>NA|TRBJ1-2|NA|TRBV6-5
CASSNLQGGYGYTF
TGTGCCAGCAGTAACCTCCAGGGTGGCTATGGCTACACCTTC
>TRBD1|TRBJ2-1|NA|TRBV19
CASSYPVGTGGNEQFF
TGTGCCAGTAGTTACCCAGTGGGGACAGGGGGCAATGAGCAGTTCTTC
>TRBD2|TRBJ2-7|NA|TRBV27
CASSNSGSGHEQYF
TGTGCCAGCAGTAATAGCGGGAGTGGCCACGAGCAGTACTTC
>TRBD1|TRBJ1-1|NA|TRBV7-8
CASSPQGVNTEAFF
TGTGCCAGCAGCCCCCAGGGGGTGAACACTGAAGCTTTCTTT
>NA|TRBJ2-1|NA|TRBV7-9
CASSPSYNEQFF
TGTGCCAGCAGCCCTAGTTACAATGAGCAGTTCTTC
>NA|TRBJ2-5|NA|TRBV6-5
CASSYAGPRETQYF
TGTGCCAGCAGTTACGCTGGCCCTAGAGAGACCCAGTACTTC
>TRBD2|TRBJ2-5|NA|TRBV7-6
CASSEGLAGVWETQYF
TGTGCCAGCAGTGAAGGACTAGCGGGAGTGTGGGAGACCCAGTACTTC
>NA|TRBJ1-1|NA|TRBV7-8
CASSLAVADSAFF
TGTGCCAGCAGCTTAGCGGTGGCGGACAGCGCTTTCTTT
>NA|TRBJ2-7|NA|TRBV11-2
CASSLVQIYEQYF
TGTGCCAGCAGCTTAGTTCAGATCTACGAGCAGTACTTC
>NA|TRBJ2-7|NA|TRBV28
CASSFPTYYEQYF
TGTGCCAGCAGTTTCCCGACTTACTACGAGCAGTACTTC
>NA|TRBJ1-6|NA|TRBV15
CATSRDRPGEFSNSPLHF
TGTGCCACCAGCAGAGATAGGCCAGGGGAATTCAGTAATTCACCCCTCCACTTT